This TCR beta chain was observed in a study of blood T cells in healthy people across ages. In the study overall: About one barcoded beta molecule per two T cells was the capture yield of template switching.

This CDR3 has 16 residues. Per germline, CDR1 SGHRS and CDR2 YFSETQ. Trimming cost V 1 base and J 4 bases; bases outside gene matches: 7. Next came a second PCR, run for roughly 6 to 11 cycles, which used a sample-barcoded 5' primer along with a J-beta primer mix. TCRdb recomputed calls from the 5' RACE reads with MiXCR, one row per CDR3 protein. The sample has about 970,000 distinct CDR3 sequences, roughly 51% seen once. The TCR was taken from a woman aged 60 to 75 in good health. The sample consisted of blood. This rearrangement joins TRBV5-1 to TRBJ2-7, with 11 bases matching TRBD2. The CDR3 DNA reads as TGCGCCAGCAGCTTGCAAACTAGCGGGAGTTCATACGAGCAGTACTTC. Translation gives CASSLQTSGSSYEQYF. Filled out from reference TRBV5-1 and TRBJ2-7, the complete variable domain reads KAGVTQTPRYLIKTRGQQVTLSCSPISGHRSVSWYQQTPGQGLQFLFEYFSETQRNKGNFPGRFSGRQFSNSRSEMNVSTLELGDSALYLCASSLQTSGSSYEQYFGPGTRLTVT.